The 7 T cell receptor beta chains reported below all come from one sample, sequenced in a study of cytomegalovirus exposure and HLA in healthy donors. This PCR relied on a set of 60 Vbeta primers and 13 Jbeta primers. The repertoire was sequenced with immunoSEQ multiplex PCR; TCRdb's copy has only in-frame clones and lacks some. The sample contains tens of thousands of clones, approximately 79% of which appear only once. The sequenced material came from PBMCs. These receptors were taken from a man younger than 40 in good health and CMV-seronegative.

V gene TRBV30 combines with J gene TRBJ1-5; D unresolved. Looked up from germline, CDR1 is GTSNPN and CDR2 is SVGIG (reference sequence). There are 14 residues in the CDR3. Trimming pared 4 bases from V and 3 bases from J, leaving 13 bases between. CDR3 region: CAWTRAGDNQPQHF. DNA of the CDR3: TGTGCCTGGACTCGTGCCGGTGACAATCAGCCCCAGCATTTT.

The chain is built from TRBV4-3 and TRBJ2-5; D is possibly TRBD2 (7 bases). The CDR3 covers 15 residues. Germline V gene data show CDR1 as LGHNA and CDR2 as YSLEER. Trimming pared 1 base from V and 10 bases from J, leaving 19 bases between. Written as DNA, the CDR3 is TGCGCCAGCAGCCAAGTAGGGGGGGGACCGATGGGCCAGTACTTC. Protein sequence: CASSQVGGGPMGQYF.

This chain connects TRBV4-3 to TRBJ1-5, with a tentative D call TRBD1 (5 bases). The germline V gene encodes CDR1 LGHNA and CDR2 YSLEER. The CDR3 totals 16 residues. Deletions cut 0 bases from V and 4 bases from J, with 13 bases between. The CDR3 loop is CASSQDRGKGNQPQHF. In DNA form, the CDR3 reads TGCGCCAGCAGCCAAGATCGGGGGAAAGGGAATCAGCCCCAGCATTTT.

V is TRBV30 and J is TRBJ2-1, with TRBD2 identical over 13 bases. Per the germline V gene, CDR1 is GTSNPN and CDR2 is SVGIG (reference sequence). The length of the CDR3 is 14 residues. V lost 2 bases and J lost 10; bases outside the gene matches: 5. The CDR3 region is CAWSKTSGGKEQFF. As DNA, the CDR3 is TGTGCCTGGAGTAAGACTAGCGGGGGGAAAGAGCAGTTCTTC.

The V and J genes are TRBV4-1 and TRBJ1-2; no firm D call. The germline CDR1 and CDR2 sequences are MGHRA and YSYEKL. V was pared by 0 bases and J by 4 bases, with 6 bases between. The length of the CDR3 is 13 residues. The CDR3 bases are TGCGCCAGCAGCCAAGAACCCAGCTATGGCTACACCTTC. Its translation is CASSQEPSYGYTF.

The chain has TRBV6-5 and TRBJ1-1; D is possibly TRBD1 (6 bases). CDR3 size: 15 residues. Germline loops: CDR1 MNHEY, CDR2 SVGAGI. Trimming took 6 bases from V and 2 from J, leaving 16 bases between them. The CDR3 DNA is TGTGCCAGCAGCTTTACCGGGACAACCAACACTGAAGCTTTCTTT. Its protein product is CASSFTGTTNTEAFF.

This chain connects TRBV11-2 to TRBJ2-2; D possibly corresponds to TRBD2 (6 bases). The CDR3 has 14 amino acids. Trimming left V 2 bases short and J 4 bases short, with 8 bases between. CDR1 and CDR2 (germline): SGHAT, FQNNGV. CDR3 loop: CASSLQGLTGELFF. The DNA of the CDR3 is TGTGCCAGCAGCTTACAGGGACTCACCGGGGAGCTGTTTTTT.